These 21 T cell receptor beta chains came from one sample sequenced in a study of a mutant IDH1 vaccine in newly diagnosed glioma. Their cognate antigens are unknown. The table came from immunoSEQ multiplex PCR; TCRdb's copy has only in-frame clones and leaves some out. The data contain tens of thousands of clones, around 85% of them singletons. The time point is: week 11, during vaccination. One vaccine dose held 300 ug of mutant IDH1 20-mer peptide and came with topical imiquimod. The input for sequencing was PBMCs, taken from a glioma patient whose treatment included an IDH1 peptide vaccine. These receptors were collected from a woman between 50 and 59 years old with glioma.

This clone showed up just once. The chain carries TRBV4-2 and TRBJ1-1, with D possibly matching TRBD1 (5 bases). This CDR3 comprises 18 residues. V lost 0 bases and J 4 bases, leaving 21 bases between the germline ends. The germline gives CDR1 LGHNA, CDR2 YNFKEQ. CDR3 DNA sequence: TGTGCCAGCAGCCAAGATCTAGGATACAGAGCGGGGGGCACTGAAGCTTTCTTT. Protein: CASSQDLGYRAGGTEAFF.

This chain connects TRBV2 to TRBJ2-3; maybe TRBD2 (6 bases). Germline V gene sequence: CDR1 SNHLY, CDR2 FYNNEI. The CDR3 consists of 12 residues. Between the trimmed V and J ends, which lost 9 bases and 6 bases, there was a span of 13 bases. The CDR3: CARDGAGDTQYF. In nucleotides, the CDR3 is TGTGCCAGGGATGGCGCGGGGGATACGCAGTATTTT.

The CDR3, as DNA: TGCGCCAGCAGCTTGGGGGCAGGAACAAGCAATCAGCCCCAGCATTTT. Translation gives CASSLGAGTSNQPQHF. This chain connects TRBV5-1 to TRBJ1-5, with D uncertain. The CDR3 is 16 residues long. In germline, CDR1 is SGHRS, CDR2 YFSETQ. V was clipped by 0 bases and J by 1 base, with 11 bases between them. Supplemented by reference TRBV5-1 and TRBJ1-5, the full variable domain reads KAGVTQTPRYLIKTRGQQVTLSCSPISGHRSVSWYQQTPGQGLQFLFEYFSETQRNKGNFPGRFSGRQFSNSRSEMNVSTLELGDSALYLCASSLGAGTSNQPQHFGDGTRLSIL.

The chain joins TRBV2 to TRBJ1-4; D might be TRBD1 (5 bases). This CDR3 contains 15 residues. CDR1 and CDR2 (germline): SNHLY, FYNNEI. Trimming removed 2 bases from V and 6 bases from J, with 13 bases in between. The DNA for the CDR3 is TGTGCCAGCAGTGAAAAGCGGGGCGGATATGAAAAACTGTTTTTT. It specifies CASSEKRGGYEKLFF.

The CDR3 spells CASSPQERGGRNEQFF. The CDR3 DNA reads as TGTGCCAGCAGCCCCCAGGAGCGGGGGGGCCGTAATGAGCAGTTCTTC. This chain joins TRBV5-6 and TRBJ2-1; 10 bases line up with TRBD2. Germline lookup yields CDR1 SGHDT and CDR2 YYEEEE. J was trimmed by 7 bases and V by 4 bases; bases with no gene match: 11. The CDR3 runs 16 residues.

The gene calls are TRBV12-5 and TRBJ1-5, with D maybe TRBD1 (5 bases). CDR3 length: 15 amino acids. CDR1 and CDR2 (germline): LGHNT, FRNRAP. V was shortened by 6 bases and J by 11 bases, with 23 bases between the two germline ends. In DNA, the CDR3 is TGTGCTAGTGGGATAACCGGGACCGTGGTCGATTCCCAGCATTTT. Protein product: CASGITGTVVDSQHF.

CDR3 DNA sequence: TGTGCCAGCAGCTCGCAAGTAGACACTGAAGCTTTCTTT. It yields the protein CASSSQVDTEAFF. This chain joins TRBV7-2 and TRBJ1-1; the D is unclear. V was cut by 4 bases and J by 3 bases, with 9 bases left in between. Per germline, CDR1 SGHTA and CDR2 FQGNSA. This CDR3 comprises 13 residues. Full variable domain (rest looked up from reference TRBV7-2 and TRBJ1-1): GAGVSQSPSNKVTEKGKDVELRCDPISGHTALYWYRQSLGQGLEFLIYFQGNSAPDKSGLPSDRFSAERTGGSVSTLTIQRTQQEDSAVYLCASSSQVDTEAFFGQGTRLTVV.

V gene TRBV9 combines with J gene TRBJ1-6; 7 positions match TRBD1. J gave up 8 bases and V 4 bases, and 9 bases lay outside the gene matches. There are 15 residues in the CDR3. Germline CDR1 SGDLS, CDR2 YYNGEE. DNA for the CDR3: TGTGCCAGCAGCCCCTTCACAGGGGATTATTCACCCCTCCACTTT. It yields the protein CASSPFTGDYSPLHF.

The V and J genes are TRBV7-3 and TRBJ2-3; tentative D call: TRBD1 (5 bases). Trimming removed 1 base from V and 10 bases from J, with 12 bases in between. Germline-derived CDR1 and CDR2 are SGHTA and FQGTGA. The CDR3 is 13 amino acids. DNA of the CDR3: TGTGCCAGCAGCTTAAGGATCAGGGAAGCGCAGTATTTT. As protein: CASSLRIREAQYF. Full variable domain (remainder filled in from reference TRBV7-3 and TRBJ2-3): GAGVSQTPSNKVTEKGKYVELRCDPISGHTALYWYRQSLGQGPEFLIYFQGTGAADDSGLPNDRFFAVRPEGSVSTLKIQRTERGDSAVYLCASSLRIREAQYFGPGTRLTVL.

The chain joins TRBV5-1 to TRBJ2-6, with 7 bases that match TRBD1. J lost 4 bases, V lost 4 bases, and 5 bases had no gene match. This CDR3 spans 15 amino acids. CDR1 is SGHRS, CDR2 YFSETQ, per germline. CDR3 in DNA: TGCGCCAGCAGCCATACAGGGGTAGGGGCCAACGTCCTGACTTTC. Its protein product is CASSHTGVGANVLTF.

On this clone: Mismatch with germline at one junction end may stem from a read error. The chain uses TRBV20-1 and TRBJ1-1, with D possibly TRBD1 on 5 matching bases. CDR3 size: 11 residues. From germline, CDR1 is DFQATT and CDR2 SNEGSKA (reference sequence). DNA for the CDR3: TGCAGTGCTCGAGAAGGGACTCAAGCTTTCTTT. Amino acids: CSAREGTQAFF.

This sequence joins TRBV7-2 and TRBJ1-1; D might be TRBD1 (5 bases). The ends were cut back, 3 bases at V and 4 bases at J, with 12 bases in the middle. Germline V CDR1 and CDR2: SGHTA, FQGNSA. This CDR3 contains 14 residues. DNA for the CDR3: TGTGCCAGCAGCTTGGGGACGGGAGCCACTGAAGCTTTCTTT. It translates to CASSLGTGATEAFF.

J is TRBJ2-1 and V is TRBV27; possibly TRBD1 or TRBD2 for D (5 bases each). There are 13 residues in the CDR3. Germline V gene sequence: CDR1 MNHEY, CDR2 SMNVEV (reference sequence). V was trimmed by 6 bases and J by 8 bases, leaving 14 bases between them. CDR3 DNA: TGTGCCAGCAGATTGAGGGGTATGGATGAGCAGTTCTTC. Residues: CASRLRGMDEQFF.

The chain combines TRBV11-3 with TRBJ2-7; 7 bases fit TRBD1. The CDR3 covers 14 residues. Germline-derived CDR1 and CDR2 are SGHNT and YENEEA. V was clipped by 5 bases and J by 2 bases; unmatched bases: 6. The CDR3 DNA reads as TGTGCCAGCAGCCACCGACAGGGTACCTACGAGCAGTACTTC. It yields the protein CASSHRQGTYEQYF. Supplemented by reference TRBV11-3 and TRBJ2-7, the full variable domain reads EAGVVQSPRYKIIEKKQPVAFWCNPISGHNTLYWYLQNLGQGPELLIRYENEEAVDDSQLPKDRFSAERLKGVDSTLKIQPAELGDSAVYLCASSHRQGTYEQYFGPGTRLTVT.

This clone was counted a few times. The chain has TRBV1 and TRBJ1-1; TRBD1 is the table's D call, not checked against the DNA. TRBV1 is tagged as a pseudogene. The CDR3 extends over 16 amino acids. In nucleotides, the CDR3 is TGCACCAGCAGCCCCTGGTTGTGGGGCTTGAACACTGAAGCTTTCTTT. This translates into CTSSPWLWGLNTEAFF.

CDR3 coding DNA: TGTGCCAGTAGTTTAACGGGACGGGGGATTTCTGAGACCCAGTACTTC. Its translation is CASSLTGRGISETQYF. V usage is TRBV19 and J usage is TRBJ2-5; D possibly corresponds to TRBD2 (6 bases). Germline V lookup: CDR1 LNHDA, CDR2 SQIVND (reference sequence). Trimming removed 5 bases from V and 5 bases from J, with 21 bases in between. CDR3 length: 16 amino acids.

This chain joins TRBV5-1 and TRBJ2-1, with TRBD1 matching 9 bases. The CDR3 is 16 amino acids. From germline, CDR1 is SGHRS and CDR2 YFSETQ. V dropped 0 bases and J dropped 10; count of bases not matched to a gene: 11. This CDR3 reads CASSLAPGQGISEQFF. The CDR3 DNA sequence: TGCGCCAGCAGCTTGGCCCCGGGACAGGGAATCAGCGAGCAGTTCTTC.

This clone has only one observation. The rearrangement joins TRBV7-2 to TRBJ1-1, with 9 bases identical to TRBD1. The CDR3 is made up of 13 amino acids. Germline V gene data show CDR1 as SGHTA and CDR2 as FQGNSA. V lost 4 bases, J lost 5 bases, and 2 bases stayed unmatched. In DNA, the CDR3 is TGTGCCAGCAGCTCCGACAGGGGGACTGAAGCTTTCTTT. This codes for CASSSDRGTEAFF.

V is TRBV7-2 and J is TRBJ2-5; unclear D gene. Trimming left V 4 bases short and J 4 bases short, with 7 bases between. This CDR3 comprises 12 residues. Germline V gene sequence: CDR1 SGHTA, CDR2 FQGNSA. CDR3 coding DNA: TGTGCCAGCAGCTGGAACGGAGAGACCCAGTACTTC. Translating it yields CASSWNGETQYF.

This clone was seen only a few times. Here the CDR3 reads CASSLVSLWDSYTF. The CDR3 bases are TGTGCCAGCAGCTTGGTTAGTCTGTGGGATAGCTACACCTTC. The chain combines TRBV5-6 with TRBJ1-2; the D is unclear. Germline CDR1 and CDR2: SGHDT and YYEEEE. V lost 0 bases and J lost 9, with 15 bases in between. This CDR3 contains 14 residues. Full variable domain (rest looked up from reference TRBV5-6 and TRBJ1-2): DAGVTQSPTHLIKTRGQQVTLRCSPKSGHDTVSWYQQALGQGPQFIFQYYEEEERQRGNFPDRFSGHQFPNYSSELNVNALLLGDSALYLCASSLVSLWDSYTFGSGTRLTVV.

A single count supports this clone. V and J are TRBV5-4 and TRBJ2-1; the D is unclear. V dropped 2 bases and J dropped 0 bases, with 9 bases sitting between them. CDR1 is SGHNT and CDR2 is YYREEE in the germline V gene (reference sequence). The CDR3 runs 15 residues. The CDR3 DNA reads as TGTGCCAGCAGCTTAGACCTTACCTCCTACAATGAGCAGTTCTTC. Its protein product is CASSLDLTSYNEQFF.